Below, 9 T cell receptor beta chains from the same sample are listed, as sequenced in a study of T cell responses to AZD1222 COVID-19 vaccine (dated by TCRdb to the early 2020s). The meaning of the sample's time point label: about 28 days (+/-7) after the second vaccine dose. Receptor amplification or capture employed the immunoSEQ multiplex PCR assay. What TCRdb holds here is the immuneACCESS table cut down to in-frame rearrangements. Part of the clones is not present; checked against another copy, under half of the missing clones reflect an unresolved V gene, and the others are unexplained. The sample table contains about 140,000 clones; only one count was recorded for about 92% of them. The leading ten clones occupy about 3.8% of the sample. The material was peripheral blood, obtained 28 days after the second AZD1222 dose. The receptors were sampled from an adult who received the AZD1222 COVID-19 vaccine.

The rearrangement links TRBV25-1 to TRBJ2-3, with 14 positions matching TRBD2. This CDR3 contains 18 residues. Losses at the gene ends were 3 bases for V and 6 bases for J; bases not matched to a gene: 11. Germline assignment: CDR1 MGHDK and CDR2 SYGVNS. The CDR3 DNA reads TGTGCCAGCAGTGACCCGGGACTAGCGGGAGAAGAGAGCGATACGCAGTATTTT. It encodes CASSDPGLAGEESDTQYF.

The chain links TRBV6-1 to TRBJ1-2, with D uncertain. Trimming left V 5 bases short and J 6 bases short, with 10 bases between. The CDR3 spans 12 residues. Germline V lookup: CDR1 MNHNS, CDR2 SASEGT. This CDR3 is CASSNSLDGYTF. CDR3 nucleotide sequence: TGTGCCAGCAGTAACAGTCTAGATGGCTACACCTTC.

The CDR3 loop reads CASLAGTGELFF. The CDR3 coding sequence is TGTGCCAGTCTAGCAGGCACCGGGGAGCTGTTTTTT. V usage is TRBV2 and J usage is TRBJ2-2; D is perhaps TRBD2 (5 bases). The germline V gene has CDR1 SNHLY and CDR2 FYNNEI. V dropped 9 bases and J dropped 4 bases, with 9 bases sitting between them. CDR3 length: 12 residues.

This clone was seen only once. The chain joins TRBV6-1 to TRBJ1-4; D call uncertain. The V gene lost 2 bases and the J gene lost 7 bases, with 14 bases spanning the gap. The CDR3 runs 15 residues. CDR1 and CDR2 (germline): MNHNS, SASEGT. The CDR3 sequence: CASSESVGVVEKLFF. The CDR3 DNA reads TGTGCCAGCAGTGAAAGTGTCGGCGTAGTTGAAAAACTGTTTTTT.

This chain uses TRBV5-6 with TRBJ2-7; no reliable D call. Germline V gives CDR1 SGHDT, CDR2 YYEEEE. Trimming stripped 1 base from V and 0 bases from J, with 2 bases between. The CDR3 is 12 residues long. The CDR3 loop is CASSLSSYEQYF. CDR3 sequence (DNA): TGTGCCAGCAGCTTGTCCTCCTACGAGCAGTACTTC.

The chain uses TRBV6-6 and TRBJ2-5; 9 bases align to TRBD1. Germline CDR1 reads MNHNY; CDR2 reads SVGAGI (reference sequence). This CDR3 is built from 15 residues. V dropped 2 bases and J dropped 2; count of bases not matched to a gene: 3. This chain's CDR3 is CASSYVGTGQETQYF. In DNA form, the CDR3 reads TGTGCCAGCAGTTACGTCGGGACAGGGCAAGAGACCCAGTACTTC.

The chain joins TRBV7-2 to TRBJ1-4; D may be TRBD1 (5 bases). This CDR3 is 16 amino acids long. CDR1 is SGHTA and CDR2 is FQGNSA in the germline V gene. Trimming took 5 bases from V and 7 from J, leaving 20 bases between them. CDR3 sequence (DNA): TGTGCCAGCAGCCCAAGCGGGGCCTGGAGGGGTGAAAAACTGTTTTTT. Its protein is CASSPSGAWRGEKLFF.

This rearrangement joins TRBV7-9 to TRBJ1-2; weak D call: TRBD1 (5 bases). The germline V gene encodes CDR1 SEHNR and CDR2 FQNEAQ (reference sequence). Trimming pared 5 bases from V and 7 bases from J, leaving 17 bases between. The CDR3 is 14 amino acids. The DNA of the CDR3 is TGTGCCAGCAGCCTCGGGGGACCCGGGGGTGGCTACACCTTC. It specifies CASSLGGPGGGYTF.

This chain joins TRBV27 and TRBJ1-1; the D is unclear. Trimming took 0 bases from V and 3 from J, leaving 8 bases between them. CDR3 size: 14 residues. Germline V CDR1 and CDR2: MNHEY, SMNVEV (reference sequence). In DNA form, the CDR3 reads TGTGCCAGCAGTTTATCTAACAGCTACACTGAAGCTTTCTTT. This translates into CASSLSNSYTEAFF.